A selection of T cell receptor beta chains follows, all from one sample in a study of Ad26.COV2.S vaccination and SARS-CoV-2 variants. Using immunoSEQ multiplex PCR, the repertoire was profiled, and TCRdb retains in-frame clones only, with some absent. Seen here are more than 350,000 clones, 90% observed once, and the top ten hold more than 9%. The sample consisted of peripheral blood, taken in a trial of Ad26.COV2.S vaccine versus placebo. These TCRs come from a person between 18 and 59 years old who received the Ad26.COV2.S COVID-19 vaccine or a placebo. The CDR3 runs from the conserved cysteine through the conserved F or W. The D gene is left open where the match is weak. The listing skips clone size in some rows; elsewhere it reads once, few, many or a size class.

J gene	clone size	D gene	V gene	CDR3 DNA	CDR3 protein
TRBJ1-2	NA	NA	TRBV6-5	TGTGCCAGCAGTAAACAGGCCTCTGGCTACACCTTC	CASSKQASGYTF
TRBJ1-2	NA	TRBD1	TRBV18	TGTGCCAGCTCACAAAGGGACAGGGGGCGCTTTGAAGGCTACACCTTC	CASSQRDRGRFEGYTF
TRBJ2-1	NA	NA	TRBV7-2	TGTGCCAGCAGCCCCCAGAGTACAGGTTACAATGAGCAGTTCTTC	CASSPQSTGYNEQFF
TRBJ1-1	NA	NA	TRBV10-3	TGTGCCATCAGTCACGAGGGGGGATTGGAAGCTTTCTTT	CAISHEGGLEAFF
TRBJ1-2	NA	NA	TRBV30	TGTGCCTGGAGCTTGAACTATGGCTACACCTTC	CAWSLNYGYTF
TRBJ2-1	NA	TRBD2	TRBV7-9	TGTGCCAGCAGCTTCCCCGGGACTAGAGGGGAGCAGTTCTTC	CASSFPGTRGEQFF
TRBJ2-1	NA	TRBD2	TRBV4-2	TGTGCCAGCAGCCAAACTAGCGGGACGAGAAATGAGCAGTTCTTC	CASSQTSGTRNEQFF
TRBJ2-1	NA	TRBD1	TRBV13	TGTGCCAGCAGCTTAGGGCCCCTGGGGACAGGGGGGGTCTCCTACAATGAGCAGTTCTTC	CASSLGPLGTGGVSYNEQFF
TRBJ2-5	once	TRBD1	TRBV12-5	TGTGCTAGTGGTCCGGGACAGCTGGCCTCGGAGACCCAGTACTTC	CASGPGQLASETQYF
TRBJ2-3	NA	TRBD2	TRBV5-1	TGCGCCAGCAGCTCAGTAGCGGGAGGTAGCACAGATACGCAGTATTTT	CASSSVAGGSTDTQYF
TRBJ1-5	few	NA	TRBV11-2	TGTGCCAGCAGCTTGGCGGTGGTACTTTATAGCAATCAGCCCCAGCATTTT	CASSLAVVLYSNQPQHF
TRBJ2-7	NA	NA	TRBV6-5	TGTGCCAGCAGTTCCCAGGGTGTCCTCGCGTACGAGCAGTACTTC	CASSSQGVLAYEQYF
TRBJ1-2	NA	TRBD1	TRBV27	TGTGCCAGCAGTTCGACAGGGGGACTCTATGGCTACACCTTC	CASSSTGGLYGYTF
TRBJ1-6	NA	NA	TRBV28	TGTGCCAGCAGTTTGGGCAGGGGATATGCGTCACCCCTCCACTTT	CASSLGRGYASPLHF
TRBJ2-7	NA	TRBD2	TRBV6-2/TRBV6-3	TGTGCCAGCAGTTCCCTAGCGGGAGTCATCGACGAGCAGTACTTC	CASSSLAGVIDEQYF
TRBJ2-7	NA	NA	TRBV19	TGTGCCAGTAGTTTACTCGCAGGGCGGGACTACGAGCAGTACTTC	CASSLLAGRDYEQYF
TRBJ2-5	NA	NA	TRBV6-1	TGTGCCAGCAGTGAACAAGCGGAGACCCAGTACTTC	CASSEQAETQYF
TRBJ2-1	NA	TRBD2	TRBV7-2	TGTGCCAGCAGCTTACAGAGCGGGATAGCGGGTGAGCAGTTCTTC	CASSLQSGIAGEQFF
TRBJ1-5	NA	NA	TRBV6-1	TGTGCCAGCAGTGAACCTACAGGGATTAATCAGCCCCAGCATTTT	CASSEPTGINQPQHF
TRBJ1-2	NA	NA	TRBV5-3	TGTGCCAGAAGCTTGGGAGCCCGGGGAGTTAACTATGGCTACACCTTC	CARSLGARGVNYGYTF
TRBJ1-2	NA	NA	TRBV7-2	TGTGCCAGCAGCGTATACCCAGGGACGACTAACTATGGCTACACCTTC	CASSVYPGTTNYGYTF
TRBJ1-5	NA	NA	TRBV6-5	TGTGCCAGCAGTCCCCAGGGGCTGGGCAATCAGCCCCAGCATTTT	CASSPQGLGNQPQHF
TRBJ2-1	NA	TRBD2	TRBV19	TGTGCCAGTAGTACTGGGAACCTAGCGGTCTCCTACAATGAGCAGTTCTTC	CASSTGNLAVSYNEQFF
TRBJ2-2	NA	TRBD1	TRBV11-2	TGTGCCTACAGGGGCCGGGACAGGGGGCGCATCGGGGAGCTGTTTTTT	CAYRGRDRGRIGELFF
TRBJ1-5	NA	TRBD1	TRBV6-2/TRBV6-3	TGTGCCAGCAGCCGCACAGGGGTGGGTCAGCCCCAGCATTTT	CASSRTGVGQPQHF
TRBJ2-2	few	TRBD1	TRBV7-9	TGTGCCAGCAGCTCAGGGACAGTCGGGGAGCTGTTTTTT	CASSSGTVGELFF
TRBJ2-2	NA	TRBD1	TRBV6-1	TGTGCCAGCAGTGTACAAACAGGGGGCGCGGGCACCGGGGAGCTGTTTTTT	CASSVQTGGAGTGELFF